This T cell receptor (beta chain) emerged from a study of regulatory T cells in long-lasting Graves disease (dated by TCRdb to the early 2020s). Regarding the complete study: Antithyroid drugs had been taken for less than 3 months by newly diagnosed Graves' disease patients. Patients with persistent Graves' disease were compared with patients with newly diagnosed Graves' disease using TCR sequencing and RNA sequencing of peripheral blood. The study took place in China and was registered as a clinical trial. A total of roughly 33 samples underwent TCR sequencing: some 13 from persistent and roughly 20 from newly diagnosed Graves' disease patients. What the work shows at the level of the full study, not this receptor alone: Persistent Graves' disease patients showed lower TCR Shannon entropy and fewer highly expanded clones than newly diagnosed patients, suggesting clonal expansion. Preferential use of TRBV28, TRBJ1-2 and TRBJ2-5 was observed in persistent disease, whereas TRBV20-1 and TRBJ2-1 were favored in newly diagnosed disease. Sequencing and analysis were limited to the TCR beta chain. The authors acknowledged the small sample size as a limitation that may reduce accuracy. Persistent patients shared more public clonotypes among themselves (around 2,500) than newly diagnosed patients did (approximately 870). Because the primary lesion, thyroid tissue, could not be accessed, the study looked at peripheral blood alone.

In its sample, this clonotype was seen many times. No cognate antigen has been identified for it. The record has no base qualities; no much larger clone is one base away. The germline V gene specifies MNHNS as CDR1 and SASEGT as CDR2. Trimmed from V: 3 bases; trimmed from J: 4 bases; junction bases lacking a gene match: 5. From cysteine to phenylalanine, the CDR3 is 15 amino acids long. The kept DNA is CDR3 alone, 45 bases in frame from the first base. Libraries came from multiplex PCR. Reads for this sample came from an Illumina HiSeq 4000. To build TCR beta libraries, CDR3 regions were amplified by Arm-PCR using iRepertoire HTBI primers. Before sequencing, the PCR products went through gel purification. On the authors' methods: A total of 60 to 80 TRBV and 14 TRBJ segments were identified across samples and were used for gene usage analysis of CDR3 amino acid clonotypes. COPE and FqMerger were used to merge the filtered high-quality paired reads into contigs. BLAST was used to align contigs to IMGT TRBV, TRBD and TRBJ reference genes, with CDR3 defined following IMGT. Any clonotype with a frequency above 0.1% was classified as a highly expanded clone. Shannon entropy served as the measure of repertoire diversity, while the Gini coefficient captured V-J evenness. Clonotypes shared by more than one individual were considered public. TCRdb reanalyzed the raw reads on its own, using fastp at Q25 for trimming and MiXCR for clone calling, and kept in-frame beta chains. Each record represents a unique CDR3 protein, reported with the most common genes and DNA among its rows. The V and J calls were determined by TCRdb, not by the authors. A total of around 250,000 distinct CDR3 sequences appear in this sample, 18% of them only once. The top ten constitute 22% of the sample.

The time point label here, explained by the study, means: newly diagnosed GD, antithyroid drugs for less than 3 months. RNA was extracted from PBMCs in TRIzol for both TCR sequencing and RNA sequencing. Graves' disease was diagnosed according to American Thyroid Association guidelines. The patients came from an endocrinology department in Xi'an, China. Each patient gave roughly 10 milliliters of peripheral blood, collected in an EDTA anticoagulant tube. Ficoll Paque Plus density gradient separation was used to isolate PBMCs, and no further T cell sorting was performed. An Agilent 2100 Bioanalyzer and agarose gel were used to assess RNA quality, and a NanoDrop 2000 was used to measure RNA concentration.

The TCR was taken from a female donor with Graves disease. This specimen consisted of peripheral blood mononuclear cells (PBMCs), obtained at new diagnosis, from a patient treated with antithyroid drugs. The rearrangement joined TRBV6-1 to TRBJ1-4, and 7 junctional nucleotides match TRBD1. The CDR3 region reads CASSETGQYNEKLFF. The DNA reads as follows: TGTGCCAGCAGTGAGACGGGACAGTATAATGAAAAACTGTTTTTT.